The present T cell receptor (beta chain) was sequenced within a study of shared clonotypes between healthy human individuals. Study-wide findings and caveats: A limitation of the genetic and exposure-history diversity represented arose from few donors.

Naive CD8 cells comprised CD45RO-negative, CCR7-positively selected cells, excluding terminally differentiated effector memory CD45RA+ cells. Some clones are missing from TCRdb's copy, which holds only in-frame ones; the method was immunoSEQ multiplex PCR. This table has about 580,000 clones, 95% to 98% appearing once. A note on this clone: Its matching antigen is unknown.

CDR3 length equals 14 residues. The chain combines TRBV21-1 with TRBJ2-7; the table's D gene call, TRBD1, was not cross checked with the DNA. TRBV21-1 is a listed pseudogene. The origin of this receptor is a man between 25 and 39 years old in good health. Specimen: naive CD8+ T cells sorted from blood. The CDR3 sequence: CARRSRGSFDEQYF. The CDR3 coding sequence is TGTGCCAGACGATCTAGGGGCAGCTTCGACGAGCAGTACTTC.